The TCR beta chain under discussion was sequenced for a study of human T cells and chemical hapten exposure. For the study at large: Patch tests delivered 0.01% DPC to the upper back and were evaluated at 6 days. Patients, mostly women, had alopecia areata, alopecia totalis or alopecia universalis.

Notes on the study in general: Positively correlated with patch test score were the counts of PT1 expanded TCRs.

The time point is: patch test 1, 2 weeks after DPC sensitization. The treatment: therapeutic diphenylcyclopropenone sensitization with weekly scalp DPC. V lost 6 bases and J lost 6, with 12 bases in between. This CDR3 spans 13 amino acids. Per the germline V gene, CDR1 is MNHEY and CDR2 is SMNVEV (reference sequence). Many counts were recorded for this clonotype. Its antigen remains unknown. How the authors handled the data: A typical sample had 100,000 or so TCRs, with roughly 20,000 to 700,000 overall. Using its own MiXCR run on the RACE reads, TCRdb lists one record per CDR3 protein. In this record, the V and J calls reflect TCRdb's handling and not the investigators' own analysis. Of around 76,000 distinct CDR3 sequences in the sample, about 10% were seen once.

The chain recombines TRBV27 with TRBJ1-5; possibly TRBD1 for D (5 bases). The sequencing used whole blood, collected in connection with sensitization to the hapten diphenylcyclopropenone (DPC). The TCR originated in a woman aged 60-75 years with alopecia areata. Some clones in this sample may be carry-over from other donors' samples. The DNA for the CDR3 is TGTGCCAGCAGAGAGGGGTGGGCTCAGCCCCAGCATTTT. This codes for CASREGWAQPQHF.